This T cell receptor (beta chain) was sequenced during a study of cytomegalovirus exposure and HLA in healthy donors. The PCR contained 60 Vbeta and 13 Jbeta primers. As processed by the authors: Approximately 11 million of about 80 million unique TCR beta chains were shared, per a later count. Assay used: immunoSEQ multiplex PCR; TCRdb lists only in-frame clones, some missing. V, J and clone size are those of that table, while D and trimming were read from the DNA. The profile shows roughly 100,000 clones, about 69% of them singletons. Study conclusions and caveats: Association of under 20,000 TCR beta sequences with HLA alleles was found at 0.05 false discovery rate in a later analysis. Analysis performed later showed TCR beta chains linked to HLA being more clonally expanded than equally common others.

CDR3 length: 14 residues. V lost 4 bases and J 4 bases, leaving 10 bases between the germline ends. CDR1 and CDR2 (germline): LNHDA, SQIVND (reference sequence). Recording of this donor's CMV serostatus was not done. Concerning this clone: Its antigen is currently unknown.

This chain joins TRBV19 and TRBJ2-2, with D possibly being TRBD2 (5 bases). This receptor was obtained from a human donor in good health. Sequencing was done on a sample of PBMCs. The CDR3 bases are TGTGCCAGTAGTAAGGTTGGAGGCACCGGGGAGCTGTTTTTT. As protein: CASSKVGGTGELFF.